What follows are 25 T cell receptor beta chains derived from one specimen sequenced in a study of T-cell memory formation after mild COVID-19. TCRdb processed the 5' RACE reads anew with MiXCR; each CDR3 protein has one entry. The table records about 360,000 distinct CDR3 sequences, approximately 15% of them present only once. The sample consisted of PBMCs or a T cell subset sorted from them (not recorded which). The receptors derive from a man aged 18-30 years who had mild COVID-19 (a few samples of this study predate the infection). Cell type and time point are not known.

The V gene is TRBV5-4, the J gene TRBJ2-3, with 10 bases aligning to TRBD1. From germline, CDR1 is SGHNT and CDR2 YYREEE (reference sequence). Trimming took 4 bases from V and 4 from J; bases not matched to a gene: 9. The CDR3 covers 16 residues. The CDR3 region is CASSKNPGTGADTQYF. As DNA, the CDR3 is TGTGCCAGCAGCAAAAATCCCGGGACAGGGGCAGATACGCAGTATTTT.

The chain carries TRBV7-8 and TRBJ2-2; no clear D. The CDR3 is 15 residues long. The germline CDR1 and CDR2 sequences are SGHVS and FQNEAQ. V dropped 5 bases and J dropped 12 bases, with 22 bases sitting between them. The CDR3 here is CASSRYQEPLGQLFF. As DNA, the CDR3 is TGTGCCAGCAGCCGTTACCAGGAACCCCTCGGTCAGCTGTTTTTT.

This chain joins TRBV6-5 and TRBJ2-4; 7 nucleotides match TRBD2. CDR3 length equals 16 residues. Germline V gene sequence: CDR1 MNHEY, CDR2 SVGAGI. The ends lost 4 bases at V and 7 bases at J; junction bases unmatched: 13. This CDR3 is CASSSPMRKAGNIQYF. Here the CDR3 DNA reads TGTGCCAGCAGTTCCCCGATGCGAAAAGCGGGGAACATTCAGTACTTC.

In its sample, this clonotype was seen a few times. The gene calls are TRBV20-1 and TRBJ1-2, with D possibly being TRBD1 (5 bases). Germline lookup yields CDR1 DFQATT and CDR2 SNEGSKA (reference sequence). The V gene lost 5 bases and the J gene lost 6 bases, with 19 bases spanning the gap. The length of the CDR3 is 14 residues. CDR3 protein: CSAGSGGVINGYTF. The CDR3 bases are TGCAGTGCTGGAAGCGGGGGTGTGATAAATGGCTACACCTTC.

The V gene is TRBV4-2, the J gene TRBJ2-2; 10 bases match TRBD1. The germline V gene has CDR1 LGHNA and CDR2 YNFKEQ. Germline trimming cut 5 bases from V and 6 bases from J; bases unmatched to any gene: 12. This CDR3 is 17 amino acids long. The CDR3: CASSVPGTGDFAGELFF. The CDR3 DNA follows: TGTGCCAGCAGCGTTCCCGGGACAGGGGATTTTGCCGGGGAGCTGTTTTTT.

CDR3 protein: CSALQGPGTEAFF. The CDR3 DNA reads as TGCAGCGCCTTACAGGGGCCTGGCACTGAAGCTTTCTTT. This rearrangement joins TRBV29-1 to TRBJ1-1; 7 nucleotides line up with TRBD1. J lost 4 bases, V lost 7 bases, and 9 bases had no gene match. Germline CDR1 is SQVTM and CDR2 is ANQGSEA. The CDR3 has 13 amino acids.

This chain joins TRBV20-1 and TRBJ2-1; the D gene is possibly TRBD2 (5 bases). The CDR3 is 12 amino acids. Trimming stripped 8 bases from V and 3 bases from J, with 11 bases between. The germline V gene has CDR1 DFQATT and CDR2 SNEGSKA (reference sequence). The CDR3 loop reads CSNHRDYNEQFF. For the CDR3, the DNA is TGCAGTAATCATCGGGACTACAATGAGCAGTTCTTC.

This chain connects TRBV27 to TRBJ2-3, with a possible D match to TRBD2 (7 bases). The CDR3 has 16 residues. Germline CDR1 MNHEY, CDR2 SMNVEV (reference sequence). Trimming left V 2 bases short and J 0 bases short, with 12 bases between. This CDR3 reads CASSLDGGGSTDTQYF. CDR3 sequence (DNA): TGTGCCAGCAGTTTAGATGGGGGGGGCAGCACAGATACGCAGTATTTT.

The chain combines TRBV27 with TRBJ2-7; 9 bases match TRBD1. Unmatched junction bases numbered 9, after V lost 10 bases and J lost 2 bases. This CDR3 spans 14 amino acids. CDR1 MNHEY and CDR2 SMNVEV come from the germline V gene (reference sequence). CDR3 DNA sequence: TGTGCCACCAGAAGGGACAGGGTCCCCTACGAGCAGTACGTC. Translating gives CATRRDRVPYEQYV.

The V call is TRBV5-1, the J call TRBJ1-2, with TRBD1 matching over 9 bases. The V segment lost 4 bases and the J segment 4 bases; nucleotides outside the gene matches: 14. Germline V lookup: CDR1 SGHRS, CDR2 YFSETQ. The CDR3 is made up of 17 amino acids. The CDR3 here is CASSPQPGQGIGYGYTF. The DNA of the CDR3 is TGCGCCAGCAGCCCTCAACCGGGACAGGGAATTGGCTATGGCTACACCTTC.

This clonotype has only a few counts. This sequence joins TRBV14 and TRBJ2-3; 10 nucleotides align to TRBD2. From germline, CDR1 is SGHDN and CDR2 FVKESK. J lost 5 bases, V lost 6 bases, and 2 bases had no gene match. This CDR3 spans 13 amino acids. CDR3 sequence (DNA): TGTGCCAGCAGGCTAGCGGGGGTAGATACGCAGTATTTT. It is translated as CASRLAGVDTQYF.

The chain recombines TRBV24-1 with TRBJ2-3, with no clear D. Looked up from germline, CDR1 is KGHDR and CDR2 is SFDVKD. V dropped 3 bases and J dropped 14 bases, with 20 bases sitting between them. The CDR3 loop spans 14 amino acids. The CDR3 nucleotides read TGTGCCACCAGTGATCCCCCCCCGACCCCCAAGTGGTATTTT. It encodes CATSDPPPTPKWYF.

This clonotype occurred a few times. The chain recombines TRBV5-1 with TRBJ2-3; 9 nucleotides line up with TRBD2. This CDR3 is 15 amino acids long. The V gene end was trimmed by 0 bases and the J gene end by 2 bases; junction bases not matched to a gene: 1. CDR1 is SGHRS, CDR2 YFSETQ, per germline. For the CDR3, the DNA is TGCGCCAGCAGCTTGGGACTAGCGGCCACAGATACGCAGTATTTT. Amino acids: CASSLGLAATDTQYF.

This clonotype was seen a handful of times. The chain employs TRBV7-9 and TRBJ2-2; 7 positions match TRBD1. The length of the CDR3 is 14 residues. Germline-derived CDR1 and CDR2 are SEHNR and FQNEAQ (reference sequence). V was pared by 6 bases and J by 4 bases, with 5 bases of the junction left unmatched. The CDR3 sequence: CASRGAGGTGELFF. CDR3 nucleotide sequence: TGTGCCAGCAGAGGGGCAGGGGGCACCGGGGAGCTGTTTTTT.

This clonotype was seen a few times. The chain is built from TRBV5-1 and TRBJ2-2, with 16 bases identical to TRBD2. The junction had 6 bases not matched to a gene; V was cut back by 4 bases and J by 6 bases. Germline V gene data show CDR1 as SGHRS and CDR2 as YFSETQ. The CDR3 extends over 17 amino acids. CDR3 loop: CASSAGLAGGPAGELFF. The CDR3 nucleotides read TGCGCCAGCAGCGCGGGACTAGCGGGGGGGCCGGCCGGGGAGCTGTTTTTT.

DNA for the CDR3: TGTGCCAGCAGCCAGAGGGGAGGGCCGTATAGCAATCAGCCCCAGCATTTT. Residues: CASSQRGGPYSNQPQHF. The gene calls are TRBV6-6 and TRBJ1-5; D may be TRBD1 (5 bases). The V and J ends lost 6 bases and 0 bases respectively, with 18 bases between them. In germline, CDR1 is MNHNY, CDR2 SVGAGI (reference sequence). This CDR3 contains 17 residues.

This chain uses TRBV9 with TRBJ2-3; tentatively, D is TRBD1 (6 bases). Germline V gene lookup returns CDR1 SGDLS and CDR2 YYNGEE. V was pared by 0 bases and J by 1 base, with 12 bases between. The CDR3 spans 16 residues. The CDR3 spells CASSVDPGVGTDTQYF. DNA for the CDR3: TGTGCCAGCAGCGTAGATCCAGGGGTGGGCACAGATACGCAGTATTTT.

J is TRBJ1-2 and V is TRBV5-5; D call uncertain. Looked up from germline, CDR1 is SGHKS and CDR2 is YYEKEE (reference sequence). The CDR3 totals 14 residues. The V gene lost 4 bases and the J gene lost 2 bases, with 12 bases spanning the gap. In DNA form, the CDR3 reads TGTGCCAGCAGCCGGGGAGGTGCGAACTATGGCTACACCTTC. This gives the protein CASSRGGANYGYTF.

The chain combines TRBV2 with TRBJ2-7; TRBD2 aligns across 8 bases. Germline V CDR1 and CDR2: SNHLY, FYNNEI. CDR3 length: 14 residues. V gave up 11 bases and J gave up 0 bases; unmatched junction bases: 9. Written as DNA, the CDR3 is TGTGCCGGTAATAGGCGGGGGGCCTCCTACGAGCAGTACTTC. As protein: CAGNRRGASYEQYF. The full variable domain, in which reference TRBV2 and TRBJ2-7 provide the parts outside the CDR3, is EPEVTQTPSHQVTQMGQEVILRCVPISNHLYFYWYRQILGQKVEFLVSFYNNEISEKSEIFDDQFSVERPDGSNFTLKIRSTKLEDSAMYFCAGNRRGASYEQYFGPGTRLTVT.

This clonotype was detected a few times. This CDR3 is CAWSVGHLETQYF. CDR3 coding DNA: TGTGCCTGGAGTGTGGGCCACTTGGAGACCCAGTACTTC. The genes are TRBV30 and TRBJ2-5; D unresolved. The CDR3 is made up of 13 amino acids. Germline CDR1 reads GTSNPN; CDR2 reads SVGIG (reference sequence). V was clipped by 0 bases and J by 5 bases, with 10 bases between them.

The chain recombines TRBV20-1 with TRBJ2-6; unclear D gene. V lost 3 bases to trimming and J lost 2 bases, with 5 bases between them. The CDR3 is made up of 13 amino acids. Germline lookup yields CDR1 DFQATT and CDR2 SNEGSKA (reference sequence). The CDR3 DNA reads as TGCAGTGCTAGGAGCCCTGGGGCCAACGTCCTGACTTTC. Its translation is CSARSPGANVLTF.

The V and J genes are TRBV20-1 and TRBJ2-7; the D is unclear. CDR1 and CDR2 from the germline V gene are DFQATT and SNEGSKA (reference sequence). V dropped 2 bases and J dropped 5 bases, with 10 bases sitting between them. This CDR3 region has 12 residues. CDR3 coding DNA: TGCAGTGCTAGATCCCACGCGAACGAGCAGTACTTC. Its translation is CSARSHANEQYF.

The rearrangement uses TRBV7-9 and TRBJ1-1; no firm D call. Germline lookup yields CDR1 SEHNR and CDR2 FQNEAQ (reference sequence). Trimming removed 4 bases from V and 1 base from J, with 10 bases in between. CDR3 length: 14 amino acids. CDR3 coding DNA: TGTGCCAGCAGCTCCCTTAACGGGAACACTGAAGCTTTCTTT. Amino acids: CASSSLNGNTEAFF.

This clonotype occurred a few times. The gene calls are TRBV27 and TRBJ2-1; TRBD2 aligns across 7 bases. Germline CDR1 reads MNHEY; CDR2 reads SMNVEV (reference sequence). Trimming took 2 bases from V and 9 from J; bases not matched to a gene: 4. This CDR3 is built from 13 residues. The chain's CDR3 is CASSLMWGGEQFF. As DNA, the CDR3 is TGTGCCAGCAGTTTAATGTGGGGGGGTGAGCAGTTCTTC.

V usage is TRBV11-1 and J usage is TRBJ1-2; 7 nucleotides agree with TRBD1. CDR3 length: 14 amino acids. Germline V CDR1 and CDR2: SGHAT, FQDESV (reference sequence). The ends lost 4 bases at V and 2 bases at J; junction bases unmatched: 4. CDR3 region: CASSWGQLNYGYTF. CDR3 nucleotide sequence: TGTGCCAGCAGCTGGGGACAGTTAAACTATGGCTACACCTTC.